Shown below are 12 T cell receptor beta chains from a single sample sequenced in a study of CD8 T cells in Susac syndrome. The RNA input was about 0.5 to 1 ug, and it was reverse transcribed with random hexamers. TCRdb reanalysed the immunoSEQ multiplex PCR reads using MiXCR and keeps one entry per CDR3 protein. The data contain about 140,000 distinct CDR3 sequences, around 95% of them singletons. Sequencing was carried out using CD4+ T cells from PBMCs. All receptors derive from a human donor with Susac syndrome.

This chain joins TRBV19 and TRBJ2-1; perhaps D is TRBD1 or TRBD2 (6 bases each). CDR3 length equals 16 residues. Trimming cost V 3 bases and J 0 bases, with 12 bases left between them. Germline loops: CDR1 LNHDA, CDR2 SQIVND (reference sequence). The CDR3 loop is CASSIDGGGSYNEQFF. CDR3 nucleotide sequence: TGTGCCAGTAGTATTGATGGAGGGGGCTCCTACAATGAGCAGTTCTTC.

The V call is TRBV7-6, the J call TRBJ2-5; tentatively, D is TRBD1 or TRBD2 (5 bases each). V was cut by 5 bases and J by 5 bases, with 15 bases left in between. The germline CDR1 and CDR2 sequences are SGHVS and FNYEAQ. The CDR3 spans 14 residues. CDR3 sequence (DNA): TGTGCCAGCAGCGAGAGGGGCCGTTGGGAGACCCAGTACTTC. This codes for CASSERGRWETQYF.

V is TRBV15 and J is TRBJ2-7; 10 bases map to TRBD2. Germline V gene lookup returns CDR1 LNHNV and CDR2 YYDKDF (reference sequence). The V segment lost 0 bases and the J segment 5 bases; nucleotides outside the gene matches: 4. The CDR3 covers 15 residues. The CDR3 is CATSRDTSGNHEQYF. DNA for the CDR3: TGTGCCACCAGCAGAGATACTAGCGGGAACCACGAGCAGTACTTC.

The rearrangement joins TRBV6-6 to TRBJ1-4; D gene unclear. V was shortened by 2 bases and J by 7 bases, with 5 bases between the two germline ends. CDR3 length: 12 amino acids. Germline V CDR1 and CDR2: MNHNY, SVGAGI (reference sequence). For the CDR3, the DNA is TGTGCCAGCAGTTACCCGACTGAAAAACTGTTTTTT. This encodes CASSYPTEKLFF.

The chain joins TRBV2 to TRBJ1-1; D gene unclear. The CDR3 is made up of 13 amino acids. V shed 0 bases and J shed 11 bases, with 13 bases lying between them. Germline CDR1 and CDR2: SNHLY and FYNNEI. As DNA, the CDR3 is TGTGCCAGCAGTGAAGCGACCCGTTTGCGTGCTTTCTTT. This gives the protein CASSEATRLRAFF.

The J gene is TRBJ2-3, the V gene TRBV7-9; 11 bases map to TRBD2. Losses at the gene ends were 5 bases for V and 2 bases for J; bases not matched to a gene: 12. Germline lookup yields CDR1 SEHNR and CDR2 FQNEAQ (reference sequence). The CDR3 consists of 18 residues. The CDR3 DNA is TGTGCCAGCAGCCTTCCGCCACGACTAGCGGGGACCACAGATACGCAGTATTTT. Amino acid sequence: CASSLPPRLAGTTDTQYF.

In nucleotides, the CDR3 is TGTGCCACCAGCAGAGTCGCGCTGAGAAGCTCCTACAATGAGCAGTTCTTC. This translates into CATSRVALRSSYNEQFF. This chain joins TRBV15 and TRBJ2-1; no clear D. V was clipped by 1 base and J by 0 bases, with 13 bases between them. Germline-derived CDR1 and CDR2 are LNHNV and YYDKDF (reference sequence). CDR3 length: 17 residues.

This chain links TRBV5-6 with TRBJ2-7; D is uncertain. The CDR3 contains 12 residues. Germline values: CDR1 SGHDT, CDR2 YYEEEE. The V and J ends lost 4 bases and 7 bases respectively, with 12 bases between them. CDR3 protein: CASSQMVEEQYF. CDR3 bases: TGTGCCAGCAGCCAAATGGTCGAGGAGCAGTACTTC.

The chain is built from TRBV2 and TRBJ2-4; a weak D match, TRBD1 (6 bases). CDR3 length: 13 residues. Germline V CDR1 and CDR2: SNHLY, FYNNEI. Trimming shortened V by 5 bases and J by 9 bases, and 14 bases separated the two germline ends. In DNA, the CDR3 is TGTGCCAGCAGTCCCCGGGACATACGCATTCAGTACTTC. Translation: CASSPRDIRIQYF.

The chain has TRBV23-1 and TRBJ2-3; TRBD2 might be the D (6 bases). TRBV23-1 is an open reading frame, and its role is uncertain. The V end lost 0 bases, the J end lost 2 bases, and 18 bases lay between the germline ends. CDR3 length equals 18 residues. CDR3 region: CASSQSRSGDSHTDTQYF. In DNA, the CDR3 is TGCGCCAGCAGTCAATCACGATCCGGGGACTCCCACACAGATACGCAGTATTTT.

The genes are TRBV20-1 and TRBJ2-7, with D perhaps being TRBD1 or TRBD2 (5 bases each). The CDR3 totals 12 residues. CDR1 DFQATT and CDR2 SNEGSKA come from the germline V gene (reference sequence). V was pared by 1 base and J by 6 bases, with 10 bases between. This CDR3 reads CSARVGVAEQYF. In DNA, the CDR3 is TGCAGTGCTAGAGTGGGGGTCGCCGAGCAGTACTTC.

The gene calls are TRBV9 and TRBJ2-1, with 11 bases that match TRBD2. V gave up 7 bases and J gave up 0 bases; unmatched junction bases: 18. The CDR3 length is 20 residues. Germline V lookup: CDR1 SGDLS, CDR2 YYNGEE. CDR3 coding DNA: TGTGCCAGCCCCACTCTCCTGACTAGCGGGGTCTATAGCTCCTACAATGAGCAGTTCTTC. This translates into CASPTLLTSGVYSSYNEQFF.